The 19 T cell receptor beta chains presented below share a single source sample, sequenced in a study of T cells in Graves' hyperthyroidism and ophthalmopathy. Regions amplified from RNA transcripts were the TCR beta CDR3 regions. First-round RT-PCR targeting the TCR CDR3 was performed with the HTBI primer set. TCRdb re-derived calls from the multiplex PCR reads in MiXCR, one entry per CDR3 protein. The data contain 660,000 or so distinct CDR3 sequences, 20% to 25% of them singletons. What was sequenced was blood. The origin of the receptors is a young man with Graves' ophthalmopathy.

The chain uses TRBV28 and TRBJ2-2, with 8 nucleotides matching TRBD2. Germline assignment: CDR1 MDHEN and CDR2 SYDVKM. This CDR3 spans 17 amino acids. J gave up 7 bases and V 5 bases, and 15 bases lay outside the gene matches. The CDR3 sequence is CASSPPTVVAGSGELFF. In DNA form, the CDR3 reads TGTGCCAGCAGTCCCCCGACAGTGGTAGCGGGAAGCGGGGAGCTGTTTTTT.

This clonotype was found a few times. The J gene is TRBJ2-1, the V gene TRBV30; possibly TRBD2 for D (5 bases). The CDR3 runs to 12 residues. The germline V gene has CDR1 GTSNPN and CDR2 SVGIG (reference sequence). Trimming removed 3 bases from V and 10 bases from J, with 13 bases in between. The CDR3 DNA is TGTGCCTGGAGGAAACCCGGGGAGGAGCAGTTCTTC. Residues: CAWRKPGEEQFF.

This sequence joins TRBV24-1 and TRBJ1-1, with no clear D. The CDR3 has 11 amino acids. Trimming took 5 bases from V and 4 from J, leaving 4 bases between them. Germline V gene data show CDR1 as KGHDR and CDR2 as SFDVKD. CDR3 sequence reads: CATSAGTEAFF. The CDR3 bases are TGTGCCACCAGTGCCGGCACTGAAGCTTTCTTT.

This clonotype was observed many times. CDR3 bases: TGCGCCAGCAGCCCGGGACTAGCGGGAATCAATGAGCAGTTCTTC. It is translated as CASSPGLAGINEQFF. This chain connects TRBV5-1 to TRBJ2-1, with TRBD2 matching 13 bases. V gave up 4 bases and J gave up 6 bases; unmatched junction bases: 4. This CDR3 region has 15 residues. Germline V lookup: CDR1 SGHRS, CDR2 YFSETQ.

This chain links TRBV10-3 with TRBJ2-2, with D uncertain. The CDR3 has 17 residues. V lost 3 bases and J 2 bases, leaving 16 bases between the germline ends. The germline gives CDR1 ENHRY, CDR2 SYGVKD. DNA for the CDR3: TGTGCCATCAGTGAACTGGCCCTCCCCTATAACACCGGGGAGCTGTTTTTT. Its translation: CAISELALPYNTGELFF.

Of note for this clonotype: A much larger clone sits a single nucleotide away, making a read error possible. The chain links TRBV11-2 to TRBJ1-1; D not certain. V was clipped by 0 bases and J by 6 bases, with 11 bases between them. Germline V gene sequence: CDR1 SGHAT, CDR2 FQNNGV. The CDR3 length is 14 residues. Here the CDR3 reads CASSLDLGPAEAFF. The CDR3 DNA reads as TGTGCCAGCAGCTTAGATCTGGGCCCGGCTGAAGCTTTCTTT.

This clonotype appeared many times. This chain connects TRBV5-1 to TRBJ2-1, with a weak D call TRBD2 (6 bases). V gave up 3 bases and J gave up 9 bases, with 13 bases separating them. Germline loops: CDR1 SGHRS, CDR2 YFSETQ. The CDR3 runs to 13 residues. DNA for the CDR3: TGCGCCAGCAGCTGGGACCTGGGGGGTGAGCAGTTCTTC. It yields the protein CASSWDLGGEQFF.

The rearrangement uses TRBV5-4 and TRBJ1-1; TRBD1 might be the D (6 bases). The V gene lost 0 bases and the J gene lost 0 bases, with 12 bases spanning the gap. CDR1 is SGHNT, CDR2 YYREEE, per germline (reference sequence). CDR3 length: 16 amino acids. CDR3 in DNA: TGTGCCAGCAGCTTGGCGGGGGGCCTTTTGAACACTGAAGCTTTCTTT. Translated, it gives CASSLAGGLLNTEAFF.

This clonotype was counted many times. The V gene is TRBV20-1, the J gene TRBJ2-1; 13 positions agree with TRBD2. Germline lookup yields CDR1 DFQATT and CDR2 SNEGSKA (reference sequence). There are 16 residues in the CDR3. V was clipped by 5 bases and J by 7 bases; unmatched bases: 11. In DNA, the CDR3 is TGCAGTGCTTACGACCCACTAGCGGGAGGGAGGAATGAGCAGTTCTTC. This translates into CSAYDPLAGGRNEQFF.

The chain joins TRBV18 to TRBJ1-1; the D is unclear. The CDR3 runs to 13 residues. V lost 4 bases, J lost 0 bases, and 6 bases lay in between. Germline V gene data show CDR1 as KGHSH and CDR2 as LQKENI. The CDR3 sequence: CASSQQLNTEAFF. CDR3 bases: TGTGCCAGCTCACAACAGTTGAACACTGAAGCTTTCTTT. The whole variable domain, filled in from reference TRBV18 and TRBJ1-1, reads NAGVMQNPRHLVRRRGQEARLRCSPMKGHSHVYWYRQLPEEGLKFMVYLQKENIIDESGMPKERFSAEFPKEGPSILRIQQVVRGDSAAYFCASSQQLNTEAFFGQGTRLTVV.

This clonotype was picked up many times. This chain uses TRBV2 with TRBJ2-1, with 10 bases that match TRBD2. CDR1 SNHLY and CDR2 FYNNEI come from the germline V gene. This CDR3 spans 15 amino acids. After removal of 4 bases from V and 9 bases from J, the junction contained 9 bases not matched to a gene. The CDR3 nucleotides read TGTGCCAGCAGTGGGGAGGCTAGCGGGAGAAGTGAGCAGTTCTTC. This encodes CASSGEASGRSEQFF. The full variable domain, rest sourced from reference TRBV2 and TRBJ2-1, is EPEVTQTPSHQVTQMGQEVILRCVPISNHLYFYWYRQILGQKVEFLVSFYNNEISEKSEIFDDQFSVERPDGSNFTLKIRSTKLEDSAMYFCASSGEASGRSEQFFGPGTRLTVL.

A few counts support this clonotype. The chain has TRBV5-1 and TRBJ2-1; 12 bases are shared with TRBD1. The J segment lost 7 bases and the V segment lost 2 bases, leaving 13 bases of the junction unmatched. The CDR3 is 18 residues long. The germline gives CDR1 SGHRS, CDR2 YFSETQ. The CDR3 coding sequence is TGCGCCAGCAGCTTAGTCCCGGGACAGGGGGCCCTAGGGAATGAGCAGTTCTTC. This codes for CASSLVPGQGALGNEQFF.

This clonotype was counted a few times. J is TRBJ2-1 and V is TRBV18, with D possibly being TRBD2 (5 bases). The ends were cut back, 3 bases at V and 3 bases at J, with 15 bases in the middle. Germline assignment: CDR1 KGHSH and CDR2 LQKENI. The CDR3 extends over 16 amino acids. CDR3 sequence reads: CASSPKELVNYNEQFF. The CDR3 region has the DNA TGTGCCAGCTCACCGAAGGAACTAGTTAACTACAATGAGCAGTTCTTC.

This clonotype was seen more than once but under ten times. This sequence joins TRBV14 and TRBJ2-1; D tentatively fits TRBD1 or TRBD2 (6 bases each). The CDR3 runs 16 residues. V lost 8 bases to trimming and J lost 0 bases, with 17 bases between them. Germline CDR1 and CDR2: SGHDN and FVKESK. In nucleotides, the CDR3 is TGTGCCAGCGGGGCGAGGGGGAGGAGCTCCTACAATGAGCAGTTCTTC. As protein: CASGARGRSSYNEQFF. The whole variable domain, filled in from reference TRBV14 and TRBJ2-1, reads EAGVTQFPSHSVIEKGQTVTLRCDPISGHDNLYWYRRVMGKEIKFLLHFVKESKQDESGMPNNRFLAERTGGTYSTLKVQPAELEDSGVYFCASGARGRSSYNEQFFGPGTRLTVL.

Note on this clonotype: The junction departs from the called germline gene at one end, perhaps through a read error. The chain uses TRBV5-6 and TRBJ1-5; 9 bases align to TRBD1. CDR3 length: 17 amino acids. Germline V gene sequence: CDR1 SGHDT, CDR2 YYEEEE. CDR3 nucleotide sequence: TGTGCCAGCAGCTTCTTTACAGGGGGCGAAAGCAATCGGCCCCAGCATTTT. Residues: CASSFFTGGESNRPQHF.

The V and J genes are TRBV6-1 and TRBJ2-5, with 10 positions matching TRBD2. The CDR3 is 19 residues long. The V and J ends lost 10 bases and 0 bases, in that order; junction bases with no gene match: 20. CDR1 MNHNS and CDR2 SASEGT come from the germline V gene. The CDR3 nucleotides read TGTGCCACAGCCTTTTGGGGGTCCTGGCTAGCGGGAGACCAAGAGACCCAGTACTTC. Translated, it gives CATAFWGSWLAGDQETQYF.

This clonotype was recorded a few times. The rearrangement joins TRBV11-2 to TRBJ2-4, with unresolved D. Trimming removed 6 bases at V and 0 bases at J, with 12 bases between. The CDR3 loop spans 15 amino acids. Germline assignment: CDR1 SGHAT and CDR2 FQNNGV. CDR3 region: CASSHRNTAKNIQYF. As DNA, the CDR3 is TGTGCCAGCAGTCATCGAAATACAGCCAAAAACATTCAGTACTTC.

The chain combines TRBV20-1 with TRBJ1-2, with a tentative D call TRBD1 (5 bases). Trimming took 3 bases from V and 2 from J, leaving 25 bases between them. Per germline, CDR1 DFQATT and CDR2 SNEGSKA (reference sequence). The CDR3 totals 18 residues. CDR3 DNA: TGCAGTGCTAGGGGGGAAGGTTGGGCAGCGAGTTCCAACTATGGCTACACCTTC. This codes for CSARGEGWAASSNYGYTF.

J is TRBJ2-5 and V is TRBV28; D gene unclear. V lost 6 bases and J lost 4, with 9 bases in between. Germline loops: CDR1 MDHEN, CDR2 SYDVKM. There are 12 residues in the CDR3. Here the CDR3 reads CASRDLRETQYF. As DNA, the CDR3 is TGTGCCAGCAGAGACCTGAGAGAGACCCAGTACTTC.